The clone carrying this T cell receptor beta chain occurred a few times. The antigen is not known. These data originate in a study of beta chain features in type 1 diabetes. General observations from the study: Lower insertion and higher deletion counts appeared at VDJ junctions in type 1 diabetes patients. Shorter TCRB CDR3s, moderately but significantly so, marked every one of the four CD4+ subsets in Type 1 diabetes patients.

Expressed TCRB transcripts were sequenced because the entire RNA isolate underwent reverse transcription. Generated by immunoSEQ multiplex PCR, the TCRdb table keeps only in-frame clones and is missing some. The data contain roughly 240,000 clones, about 14% of them singletons. V lost 1 base and J lost 5, with 11 bases in between. The CDR3 contains 14 residues. Germline CDR1 reads SGHTA; CDR2 reads FQGNSA. V usage is TRBV7-2 and J usage is TRBJ2-5; TRBD2 is a possible D gene (7 bases). The receptor was derived from a middle-aged woman in good health. Source material: naive CD4+ T cells from blood. CDR3: CASSLVGGGETQYF. The DNA for the CDR3 is TGTGCCAGCAGCTTAGTGGGAGGGGGGGAGACCCAGTACTTC.